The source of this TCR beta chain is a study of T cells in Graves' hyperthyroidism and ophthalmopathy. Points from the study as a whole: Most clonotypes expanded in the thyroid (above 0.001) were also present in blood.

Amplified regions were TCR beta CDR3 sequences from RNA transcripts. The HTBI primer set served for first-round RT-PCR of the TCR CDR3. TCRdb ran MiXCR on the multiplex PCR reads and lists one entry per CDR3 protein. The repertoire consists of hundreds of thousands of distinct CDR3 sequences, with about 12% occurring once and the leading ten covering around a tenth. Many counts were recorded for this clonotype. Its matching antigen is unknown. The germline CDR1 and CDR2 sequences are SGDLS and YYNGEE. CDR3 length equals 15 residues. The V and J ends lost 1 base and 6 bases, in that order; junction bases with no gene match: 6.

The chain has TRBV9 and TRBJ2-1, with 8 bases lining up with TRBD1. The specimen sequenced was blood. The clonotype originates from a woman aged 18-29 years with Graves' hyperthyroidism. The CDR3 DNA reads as TGTGCCAGCAGCGTACAGGGGGCTGGACTCAATGAGCAGTTCTTC. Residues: CASSVQGAGLNEQFF.